One and the same sample provided the 24 T cell receptor beta chains below, sequenced in a study of blood T cells in healthy people across ages. A sample-barcoded 5' primer and a J-beta primer mix were used in a second PCR of roughly 6 to 11 cycles. TCRdb reprocessed the 5' RACE reads with MiXCR, giving one entry per CDR3 protein. The sample has around 1.5 million distinct CDR3 sequences, roughly 32% seen once. The sample consisted of blood. All receptors derive from a woman between 25 and 40 years old in good health.

This clonotype occurred many times. The chain employs TRBV4-2 and TRBJ2-1, with D possibly TRBD2 on 6 matching bases. Germline V gene sequence: CDR1 LGHNA, CDR2 YNFKEQ. The CDR3 contains 14 residues. The V and J ends lost 3 bases and 8 bases respectively, with 14 bases between them. The CDR3 is CASSQFSGSDEQFF. The CDR3 DNA follows: TGTGCCAGCAGCCAGTTTAGCGGTAGTGATGAGCAGTTCTTC.

This clonotype has at least ten counts. The gene calls are TRBV29-1 and TRBJ1-6, with 8 nucleotides matching TRBD1. V dropped 8 bases and J dropped 7; count of bases not matched to a gene: 7. The V gene's germline CDR1 is SQVTM and CDR2 ANQGSEA. The CDR3 length is 13 residues. The CDR3 DNA follows: TGCAGCACCCGACAGGGGTTGAATTCACCCCTCCACTTT. It is translated as CSTRQGLNSPLHF.

The chain couples TRBV7-9 to TRBJ1-1; D remains unclear. V lost 4 bases, J lost 1 base, and 10 bases lay in between. The germline V gene has CDR1 SEHNR and CDR2 FQNEAQ (reference sequence). The CDR3 is made up of 14 amino acids. DNA for the CDR3: TGTGCCAGCAGCTACCGAGGTTCGAACACTGAAGCTTTCTTT. Protein product: CASSYRGSNTEAFF.

This clonotype was recorded a few times. The chain couples TRBV7-2 to TRBJ2-5, with D possibly matching TRBD1 (6 bases). The germline V and J ends were trimmed by 2 bases and 4 bases, with 23 bases remaining between them. CDR3 length: 18 amino acids. Germline CDR1 SGHTA, CDR2 FQGNSA. In nucleotides, the CDR3 is TGTGCCAGCAGCTTAAATATCTTTCGAGGGGGTGGTGGAGAGACCCAGTACTTC. Protein: CASSLNIFRGGGGETQYF.

The chain combines TRBV16 with TRBJ2-7; no clear D gene. V was clipped by 4 bases and J by 4 bases, with 14 bases between them. The CDR3 runs 14 residues. The germline V gene encodes CDR1 KGHSY and CDR2 FQNENV. CDR3 DNA sequence: TGTGCCAGCAGCCGCCCCTCGAGTACGTACGAGCAGTACTTC. Encoded protein: CASSRPSSTYEQYF.

The chain couples TRBV4-1 to TRBJ2-4; the D gene is possibly TRBD2 (6 bases). Deletions cut 0 bases from V and 5 bases from J, with 14 bases between. The germline V gene has CDR1 MGHRA and CDR2 YSYEKL. CDR3 length: 16 residues. The CDR3 here is CASSQDWVGLQNIQYF. The CDR3 region has the DNA TGCGCCAGCAGCCAAGATTGGGTGGGACTTCAAAACATTCAGTACTTC.

This clonotype was counted ten times or more. This chain uses TRBV10-3 with TRBJ2-1; 11 nucleotides line up with TRBD2. Germline CDR1 and CDR2: ENHRY and SYGVKD. The CDR3 consists of 15 residues. V lost 2 bases, J lost 4 bases, and 1 base stayed unmatched. The CDR3 is CAISETSGRYNEQFF. DNA of the CDR3: TGTGCCATCAGTGAGACTAGCGGGAGATACAATGAGCAGTTCTTC.

This clonotype was observed a handful of times. The chain joins TRBV27 to TRBJ2-1; 9 bases are a match to TRBD1. CDR3 length: 15 residues. V trimming: 4 bases; J trimming: 6 bases; junction bases outside the gene matches: 7. Germline assignment: CDR1 MNHEY and CDR2 SMNVEV (reference sequence). CDR3 sequence reads: CASSSGQGRVNEQFF. The CDR3 coding sequence is TGTGCCAGCAGTTCCGGACAGGGGAGGGTCAATGAGCAGTTCTTC.

With respect to this clonotype: A read error may be the cause here, since a much bigger clone is one base away. The chain joins TRBV29-1 to TRBJ2-1; D is uncertain. Per germline, CDR1 SQVTM and CDR2 ANQGSEA. V dropped 4 bases and J dropped 2 bases, with 9 bases sitting between them. The CDR3 runs to 13 residues. CDR3 region: CSVVSFTYNEQFF. For the CDR3, the DNA is TGCAGCGTTGTTAGCTTTACCTACAATGAGCAGTTCTTC.

V is TRBV11-2 and J is TRBJ2-7; D gene uncertain. This CDR3 is built from 14 residues. The germline V gene has CDR1 SGHAT and CDR2 FQNNGV. V dropped 2 bases and J dropped 3 bases, with 11 bases sitting between them. CDR3 nucleotides: TGTGCCAGCAGCTTACTACGAGACGGCTACGAGCAGTACTTC. It encodes CASSLLRDGYEQYF.

On this clonotype itself: A read error may explain this, as a much larger clone is one base away. The rearrangement uses TRBV24-1 and TRBJ2-1, with a tentative D call TRBD2 (6 bases). The CDR3 runs to 17 residues. Germline CDR1 is KGHDR and CDR2 is SFDVKD. The CDR3 reads CTTSGVQTGARSNEQFF. The CDR3 region has the DNA TGTACCACCAGTGGGGTCCAGACGGGAGCGCGAAGCAATGAGCAGTTCTTC.

This chain's CDR3 is CASSSRDRAGNEQFF. CDR3 DNA sequence: TGTGCCAGCAGTTCCCGGGACAGGGCTGGAAATGAGCAGTTCTTC. This sequence joins TRBV12-3 or TRBV12-4 and TRBJ2-1; the match to TRBD1 covers 9 bases. This CDR3 contains 15 residues. J gave up 7 bases and V 4 bases, and 8 bases lay outside the gene matches.

The rearrangement joins TRBV10-2 to TRBJ2-4; possible D gene TRBD2, 6 bases. The end of the DNA is better explained by TRBJ2-7, so the J call may be wrong. Germline CDR1 and CDR2: WSHSY and SAAADI. The CDR3 covers 13 residues. This chain's CDR3 is CASRDSGVYEQYF. The CDR3 coding sequence is TGCGCCAGCCGGGACTCCGGTGTCTACGAGCAGTACTTC.

Only a few counts were recorded for this clonotype. Here the CDR3 reads CASRTTSGSYNEQFF. The CDR3 DNA reads TGCGCCAGCAGGACGACTAGCGGGTCCTACAATGAGCAGTTCTTC. The chain is built from TRBV5-1 and TRBJ2-1, with TRBD2 matching 10 bases. Germline V lookup: CDR1 SGHRS, CDR2 YFSETQ. The J segment lost 1 base and the V segment lost 5 bases, leaving 3 bases of the junction unmatched. The CDR3 is made up of 15 amino acids.

The sample holds a few counts of this clonotype. The chain joins TRBV2 to TRBJ2-7; D might be TRBD1 (5 bases). V shed 8 bases and J shed 1 base, with 9 bases lying between them. The length of the CDR3 is 12 residues. CDR1 is SNHLY, CDR2 FYNNEI, per germline. The CDR3 region is CASLRASYEQYF. The DNA of the CDR3 is TGTGCCAGCCTCAGGGCGTCCTACGAGCAGTACTTC.

The chain has TRBV9 and TRBJ2-2, with 9 bases lining up with TRBD1. Germline trimming cut 3 bases from V and 5 bases from J; bases unmatched to any gene: 8. The germline V gene has CDR1 SGDLS and CDR2 YYNGEE. The CDR3 covers 16 residues. CDR3 DNA: TGTGCCAGCAGCGGGGCCGGGACAGGGATGACCGGGGAGCTGTTTTTT. It specifies CASSGAGTGMTGELFF. Looking up the rest from reference TRBV9 and TRBJ2-2 gives the full variable domain: DSGVTQTPKHLITATGQRVTLRCSPRSGDLSVYWYQQSLDQGLQFLIQYYNGEERAKGNILERFSAQQFPDLHSELNLSSLELGDSALYFCASSGAGTGMTGELFFGEGSRLTVL.

V is TRBV3-1 and J is TRBJ2-3; no reliable D call. CDR3 size: 13 residues. CDR1 is LGHDT, CDR2 YNNKEL, per germline (reference sequence). V was cut by 2 bases and J by 2 bases, with 5 bases left in between. The CDR3 here is CASSQSDTDTQYF. The CDR3 bases are TGTGCCAGCAGCCAATCCGACACAGATACGCAGTATTTT.

The rearrangement joins TRBV7-9 to TRBJ2-1, with D unresolved. The CDR3 loop spans 14 amino acids. Trimming removed 6 bases at V and 12 bases at J, with 21 bases between. The V gene's germline CDR1 is SEHNR and CDR2 FQNEAQ (reference sequence). DNA of the CDR3: TGTGCCAGCAGTTTCTCGGGCTCGAAGGATGGGCAGTTCTTC. Translation: CASSFSGSKDGQFF. Variable domain in full (rest from reference TRBV7-9 and TRBJ2-1): DTGVSQNPRHKITKRGQNVTFRCDPISEHNRLYWYRQTLGQGPEFLTYFQNEAQLEKSRLLSDRFSAERPKGSFSTLEIQRTEQGDSAMYLCASSFSGSKDGQFFGPGTRLTVL.

The V call is TRBV3-1, the J call TRBJ1-2; tentatively, D is TRBD1 (5 bases). Germline V gives CDR1 LGHDT, CDR2 YNNKEL (reference sequence). CDR3 length equals 14 residues. V was trimmed by 4 bases and J by 0 bases, leaving 9 bases between them. CDR3 in DNA: TGTGCCAGCAGCCTGGGGGAGCCTAACTATGGCTACACCTTC. Encoded protein: CASSLGEPNYGYTF.

The CDR3: CASSGGQPTEAFF. In nucleotides, the CDR3 is TGTGCCAGCAGCGGGGGACAGCCCACTGAAGCTTTCTTT. This chain uses TRBV9 with TRBJ1-1; 7 bases align to TRBD1. Germline V gene data show CDR1 as SGDLS and CDR2 as YYNGEE. The junction had 3 bases not matched to a gene; V was cut back by 3 bases and J by 4 bases. The CDR3 extends over 13 amino acids.

This clonotype was seen repeatedly, ten times or more. The V gene is TRBV29-1, the J gene TRBJ2-3, with 9 bases identical to TRBD2. This CDR3 is built from 14 residues. Trimming cost V 6 bases and J 3 bases; bases outside gene matches: 7. The germline CDR1 and CDR2 sequences are SQVTM and ANQGSEA. The CDR3 DNA is TGCAGCGTCTCCCGGGCGGGGGGGACAGATACGCAGTATTTT. It translates to CSVSRAGGTDTQYF.

This clonotype was counted a few times. The J gene is TRBJ2-7, the V gene TRBV29-1; 9 nucleotides align to TRBD1. V lost 3 bases to trimming and J lost 1 base; unmatched junction nucleotides: 10. CDR3 size: 16 residues. The germline V gene has CDR1 SQVTM and CDR2 ANQGSEA. The CDR3 sequence is CSVEGGGQGYSYEQYF. The CDR3 coding sequence is TGCAGCGTTGAGGGGGGGGGACAGGGCTATTCCTACGAGCAGTACTTC.

The chain uses TRBV20-1 and TRBJ2-4; no firm D call. V lost 0 bases and J 5 bases, leaving 8 bases between the germline ends. Germline V lookup: CDR1 DFQATT, CDR2 SNEGSKA (reference sequence). The CDR3 contains 13 residues. CDR3 nucleotides: TGCAGTGCTAGAGATCGCCGTCAAAACATTCAGTACTTC. It specifies CSARDRRQNIQYF.

The chain carries TRBV20-1 and TRBJ1-2; TRBD1 is a possible D gene (6 bases). Trimming removed 5 bases from V and 8 bases from J, with 12 bases in between. The CDR3 has 11 residues. Germline lookup yields CDR1 DFQATT and CDR2 SNEGSKA (reference sequence). CDR3 sequence (DNA): TGCAGTGCTGGCAGGGGAGGAGGCTACACCTTC. Translating gives CSAGRGGGYTF.